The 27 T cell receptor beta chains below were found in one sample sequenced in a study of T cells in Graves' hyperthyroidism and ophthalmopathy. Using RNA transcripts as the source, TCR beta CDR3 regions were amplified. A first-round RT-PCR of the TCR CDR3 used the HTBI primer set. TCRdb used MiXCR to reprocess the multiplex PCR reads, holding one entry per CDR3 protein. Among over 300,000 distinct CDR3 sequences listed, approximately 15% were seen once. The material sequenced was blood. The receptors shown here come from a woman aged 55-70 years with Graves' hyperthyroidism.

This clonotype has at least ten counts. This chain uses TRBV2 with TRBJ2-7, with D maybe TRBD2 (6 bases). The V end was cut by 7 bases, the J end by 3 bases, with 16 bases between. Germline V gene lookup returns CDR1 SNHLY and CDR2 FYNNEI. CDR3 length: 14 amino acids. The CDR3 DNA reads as TGTGCCAGCACCTCGGGACTGGGCAACTACGAGCAGTACTTC. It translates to CASTSGLGNYEQYF.

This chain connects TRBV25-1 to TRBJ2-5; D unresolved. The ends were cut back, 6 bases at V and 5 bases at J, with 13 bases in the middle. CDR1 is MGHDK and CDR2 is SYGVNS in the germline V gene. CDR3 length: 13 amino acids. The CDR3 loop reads CASRASPGETQYF. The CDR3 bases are TGTGCCAGCAGGGCGTCCCCCGGGGAGACCCAGTACTTC.

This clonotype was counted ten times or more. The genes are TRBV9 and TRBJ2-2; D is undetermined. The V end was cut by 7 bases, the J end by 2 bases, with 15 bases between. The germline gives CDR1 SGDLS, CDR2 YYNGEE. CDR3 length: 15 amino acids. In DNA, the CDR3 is TGTGCCAGCTCTCCCTCGACGACCAACACCGGGGAGCTGTTTTTT. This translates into CASSPSTTNTGELFF.

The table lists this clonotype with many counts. The CDR3 protein is CASSPRWGGYTF. The DNA for the CDR3 is TGTGCCAGCAGCCCCCGTTGGGGGGGCTACACCTTC. This chain joins TRBV11-3 and TRBJ1-2; D is possibly TRBD1 (5 bases). The CDR3 spans 12 residues. The germline V gene has CDR1 SGHNT and CDR2 YENEEA. The V and J ends lost 5 bases and 8 bases respectively, with 12 bases between them.

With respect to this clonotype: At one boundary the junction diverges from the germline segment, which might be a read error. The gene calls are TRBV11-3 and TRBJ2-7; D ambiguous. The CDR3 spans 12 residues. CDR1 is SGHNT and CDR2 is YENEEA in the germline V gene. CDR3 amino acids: CASSQDRNEQHF. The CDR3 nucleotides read TGTGCCAGCAGCCAAGATCGGAACGAGCAGCACTTC.

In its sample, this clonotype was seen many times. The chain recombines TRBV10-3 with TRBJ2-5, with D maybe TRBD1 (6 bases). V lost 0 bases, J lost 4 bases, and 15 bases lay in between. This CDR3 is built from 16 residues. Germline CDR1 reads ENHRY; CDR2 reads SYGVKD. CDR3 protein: CAISESGTQGGETQYF. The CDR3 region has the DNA TGTGCCATCAGTGAGTCAGGCACCCAAGGGGGAGAGACCCAGTACTTC.

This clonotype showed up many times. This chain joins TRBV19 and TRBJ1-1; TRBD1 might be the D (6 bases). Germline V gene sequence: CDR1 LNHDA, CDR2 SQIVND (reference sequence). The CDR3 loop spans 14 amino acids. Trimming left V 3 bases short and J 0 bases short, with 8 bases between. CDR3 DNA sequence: TGTGCCAGTAGTATTGGACAGATGAACACTGAAGCTTTCTTT. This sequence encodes CASSIGQMNTEAFF.

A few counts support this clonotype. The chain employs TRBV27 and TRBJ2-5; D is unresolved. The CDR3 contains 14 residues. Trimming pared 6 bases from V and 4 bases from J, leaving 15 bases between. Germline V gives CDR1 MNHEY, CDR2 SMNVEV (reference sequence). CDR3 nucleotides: TGTGCCAGCAGCCTTACCGTTAGCACAGAGACCCAGTACTTC. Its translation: CASSLTVSTETQYF.

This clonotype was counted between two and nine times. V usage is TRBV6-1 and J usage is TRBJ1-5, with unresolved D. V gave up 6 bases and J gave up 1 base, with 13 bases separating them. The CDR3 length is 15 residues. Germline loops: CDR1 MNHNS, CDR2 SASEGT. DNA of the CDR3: TGTGCCAGCAGGTTCAGCGGGCGCAGCAATCAGCCCCAGCATTTT. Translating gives CASRFSGRSNQPQHF.

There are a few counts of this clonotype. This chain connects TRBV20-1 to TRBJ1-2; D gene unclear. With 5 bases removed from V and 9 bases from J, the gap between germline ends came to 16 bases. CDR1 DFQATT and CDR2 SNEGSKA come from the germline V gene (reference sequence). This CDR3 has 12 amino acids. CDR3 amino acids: CSAHPYEDSYTF. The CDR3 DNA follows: TGCAGTGCTCATCCCTACGAGGATAGCTACACCTTC.

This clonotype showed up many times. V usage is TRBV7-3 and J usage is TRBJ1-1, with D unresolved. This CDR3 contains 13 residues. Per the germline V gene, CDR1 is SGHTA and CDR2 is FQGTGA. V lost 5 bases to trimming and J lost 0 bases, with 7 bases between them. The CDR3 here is CASSALMNTEAFF. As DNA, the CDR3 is TGTGCCAGCAGCGCCTTGATGAACACTGAAGCTTTCTTT.

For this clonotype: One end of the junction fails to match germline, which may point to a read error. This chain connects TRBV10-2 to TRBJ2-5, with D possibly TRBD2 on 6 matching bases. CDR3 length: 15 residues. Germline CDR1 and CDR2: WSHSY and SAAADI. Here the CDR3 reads CANSDVATSQETQYF. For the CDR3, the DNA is TGCGCCAACAGTGATGTAGCGACTAGTCAAGAGACCCAGTACTTC.

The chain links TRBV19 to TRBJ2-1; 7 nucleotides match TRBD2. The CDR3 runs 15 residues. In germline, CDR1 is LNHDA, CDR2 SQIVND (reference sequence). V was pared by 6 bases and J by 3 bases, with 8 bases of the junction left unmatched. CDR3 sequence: CASSVKVAGYNEQFF. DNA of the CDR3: TGTGCCAGTAGCGTGAAGGTAGCGGGCTACAATGAGCAGTTCTTC.

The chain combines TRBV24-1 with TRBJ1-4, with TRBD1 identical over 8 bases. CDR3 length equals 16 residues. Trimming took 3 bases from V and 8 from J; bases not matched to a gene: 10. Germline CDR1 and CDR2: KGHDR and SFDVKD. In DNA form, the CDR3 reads TGTGCCACCAGTGATCCCGATGGCACAGGGGGGGAAAAACTGTTTTTT. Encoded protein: CATSDPDGTGGEKLFF.

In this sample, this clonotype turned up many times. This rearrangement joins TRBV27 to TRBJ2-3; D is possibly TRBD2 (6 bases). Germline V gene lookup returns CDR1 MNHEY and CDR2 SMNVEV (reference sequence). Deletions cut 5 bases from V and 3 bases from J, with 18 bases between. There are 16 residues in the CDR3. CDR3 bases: TGTGCCAGCAGTACCCTCCGGGACTGGAGAACAGATACGCAGTATTTT. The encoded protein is CASSTLRDWRTDTQYF.

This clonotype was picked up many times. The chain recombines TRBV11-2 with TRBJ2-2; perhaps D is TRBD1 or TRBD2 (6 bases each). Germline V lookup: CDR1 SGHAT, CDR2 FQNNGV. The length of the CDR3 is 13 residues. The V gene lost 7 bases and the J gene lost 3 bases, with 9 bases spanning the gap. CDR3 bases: TGTGCCAGCAACAGGGAGGACACCGGGGAGCTGTTTTTT. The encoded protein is CASNREDTGELFF. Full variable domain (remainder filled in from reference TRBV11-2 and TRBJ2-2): EAGVAQSPRYKIIEKRQSVAFWCNPISGHATLYWYQQILGQGPKLLIQFQNNGVVDDSQLPKDRFSAERLKGVDSTLKIQPAKLEDSAVYLCASNREDTGELFFGEGSRLTVL.

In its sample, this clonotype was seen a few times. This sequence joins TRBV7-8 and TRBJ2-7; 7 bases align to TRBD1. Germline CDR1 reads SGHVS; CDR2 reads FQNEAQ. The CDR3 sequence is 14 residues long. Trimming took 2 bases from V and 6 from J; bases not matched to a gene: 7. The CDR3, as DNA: TGTGCCAGCAGCTTAAGACAGGGTGGGGTCGAGCAGTACTTC. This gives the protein CASSLRQGGVEQYF. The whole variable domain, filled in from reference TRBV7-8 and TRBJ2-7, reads GAGVSQSPRYKVAKRGQDVALRCDPISGHVSLFWYQQALGQGPEFLTYFQNEAQLDKSGLPSDRFFAERPEGSVSTLKIQRTQQEDSAVYLCASSLRQGGVEQYFGPGTRLTVT.

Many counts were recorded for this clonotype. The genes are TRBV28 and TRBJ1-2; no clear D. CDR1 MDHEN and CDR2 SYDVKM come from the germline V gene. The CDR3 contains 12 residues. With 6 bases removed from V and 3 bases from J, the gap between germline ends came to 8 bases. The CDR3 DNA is TGTGCCAGCAGGGGGTTCGACTATGGCTACACCTTC. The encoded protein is CASRGFDYGYTF.

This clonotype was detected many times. The CDR3 region has the DNA TGTGCCAGCGGGTACCAGTACGAGCAGTACTTC. Protein product: CASGYQYEQYF. The chain uses TRBV11-3 and TRBJ2-7, with D hard to call. The V gene lost 8 bases and the J gene lost 4 bases, with 9 bases spanning the gap. In germline, CDR1 is SGHNT, CDR2 YENEEA. CDR3 length equals 11 residues.

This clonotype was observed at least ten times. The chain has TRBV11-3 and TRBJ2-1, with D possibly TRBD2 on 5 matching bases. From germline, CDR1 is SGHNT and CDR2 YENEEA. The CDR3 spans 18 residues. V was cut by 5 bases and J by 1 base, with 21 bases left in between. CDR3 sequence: CASSLDHSGSRSYNEQFF. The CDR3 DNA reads TGTGCCAGCAGCCTCGACCACTCGGGGAGTAGATCCTACAATGAGCAGTTCTTC.

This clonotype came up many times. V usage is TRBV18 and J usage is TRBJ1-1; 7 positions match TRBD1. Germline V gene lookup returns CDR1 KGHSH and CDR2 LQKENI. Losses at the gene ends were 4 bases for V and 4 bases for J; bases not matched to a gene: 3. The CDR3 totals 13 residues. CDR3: CASSQDRVTEAFF. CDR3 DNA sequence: TGTGCCAGCTCACAAGACAGGGTCACTGAAGCTTTCTTT.

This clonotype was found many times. In nucleotides, the CDR3 is TGTGCCAGCTCACCACCGCCAGCGGGATTCAATGAGCAGTTCTTC. Translating gives CASSPPPAGFNEQFF. The genes are TRBV18 and TRBJ2-1; 7 bases agree with TRBD2. CDR3 length: 15 amino acids. The ends lost 0 bases at V and 6 bases at J; junction bases unmatched: 5. Germline values: CDR1 KGHSH, CDR2 LQKENI.

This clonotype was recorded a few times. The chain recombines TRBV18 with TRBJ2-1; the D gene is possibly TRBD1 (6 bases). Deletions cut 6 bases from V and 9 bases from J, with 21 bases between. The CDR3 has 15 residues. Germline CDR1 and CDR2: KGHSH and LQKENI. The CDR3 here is CASSPGSTGLFEQFF. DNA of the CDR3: TGTGCCAGCTCGCCTGGAAGCACAGGGCTTTTTGAGCAGTTCTTC. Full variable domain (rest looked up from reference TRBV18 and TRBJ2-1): NAGVMQNPRHLVRRRGQEARLRCSPMKGHSHVYWYRQLPEEGLKFMVYLQKENIIDESGMPKERFSAEFPKEGPSILRIQQVVRGDSAAYFCASSPGSTGLFEQFFGPGTRLTVL.

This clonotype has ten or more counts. The CDR3 loop reads CATSRDKTGQPQHF. CDR3 DNA: TGTGCCACCAGCAGAGACAAGACGGGTCAGCCCCAGCATTTT. This sequence joins TRBV15 and TRBJ1-5; D gene uncertain. Trimming took 0 bases from V and 6 from J, leaving 9 bases between them. CDR3 length equals 14 residues. Germline V CDR1 and CDR2: LNHNV, YYDKDF (reference sequence).

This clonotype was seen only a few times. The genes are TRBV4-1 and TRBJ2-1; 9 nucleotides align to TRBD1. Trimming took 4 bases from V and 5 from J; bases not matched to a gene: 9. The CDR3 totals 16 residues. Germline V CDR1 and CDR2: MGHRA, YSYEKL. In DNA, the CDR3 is TGCGCCAGCAGCCCTACCGGGACAGGGATAAACAATGAGCAGTTCTTC. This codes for CASSPTGTGINNEQFF.

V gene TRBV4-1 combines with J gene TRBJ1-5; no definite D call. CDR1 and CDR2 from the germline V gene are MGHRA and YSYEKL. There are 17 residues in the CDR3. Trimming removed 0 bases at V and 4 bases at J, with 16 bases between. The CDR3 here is CASSQDKGQAVNQPQHF. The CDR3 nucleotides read TGCGCCAGCAGCCAAGATAAGGGTCAGGCCGTTAATCAGCCCCAGCATTTT.

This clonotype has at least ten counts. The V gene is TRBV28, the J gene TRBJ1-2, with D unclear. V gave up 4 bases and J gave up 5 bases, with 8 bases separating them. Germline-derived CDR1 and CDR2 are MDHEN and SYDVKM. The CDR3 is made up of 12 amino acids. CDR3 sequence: CASSSQSYGYTF. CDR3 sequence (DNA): TGTGCCAGCAGTTCCCAGTCTTATGGCTACACCTTC.